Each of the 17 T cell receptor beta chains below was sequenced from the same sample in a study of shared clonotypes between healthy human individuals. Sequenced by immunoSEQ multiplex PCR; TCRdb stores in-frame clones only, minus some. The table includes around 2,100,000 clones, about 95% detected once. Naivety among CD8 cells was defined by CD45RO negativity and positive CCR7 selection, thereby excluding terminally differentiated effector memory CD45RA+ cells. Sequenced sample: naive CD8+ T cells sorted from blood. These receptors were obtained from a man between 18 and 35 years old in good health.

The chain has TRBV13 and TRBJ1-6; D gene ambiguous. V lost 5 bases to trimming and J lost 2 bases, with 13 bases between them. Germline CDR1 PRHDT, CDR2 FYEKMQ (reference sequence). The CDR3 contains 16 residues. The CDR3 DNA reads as TGTGCCAGCAGCACAAGTGGGGAGGCCTATAATTCACCCCTCCACTTT. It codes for CASSTSGEAYNSPLHF.

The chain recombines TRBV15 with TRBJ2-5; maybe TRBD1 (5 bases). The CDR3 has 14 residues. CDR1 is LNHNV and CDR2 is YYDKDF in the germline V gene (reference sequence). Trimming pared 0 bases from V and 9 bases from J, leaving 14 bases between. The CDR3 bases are TGTGCCACCAGCAGAGATAGGGGTATGGTGGCCCAGTACTTC. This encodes CATSRDRGMVAQYF.

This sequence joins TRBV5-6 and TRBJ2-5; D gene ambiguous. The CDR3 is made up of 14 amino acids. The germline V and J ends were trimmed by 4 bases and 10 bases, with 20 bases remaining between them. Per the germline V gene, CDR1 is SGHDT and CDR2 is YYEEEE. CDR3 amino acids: CASSGLGGESNQYF. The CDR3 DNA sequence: TGTGCCAGCAGCGGCCTAGGTGGGGAAAGCAACCAGTACTTC.

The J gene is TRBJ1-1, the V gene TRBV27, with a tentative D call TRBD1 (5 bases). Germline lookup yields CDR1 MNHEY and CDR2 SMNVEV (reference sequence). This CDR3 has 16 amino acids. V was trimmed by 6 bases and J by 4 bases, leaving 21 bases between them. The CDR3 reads CASRSDRGLEGTEAFF. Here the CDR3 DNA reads TGTGCCAGCAGAAGTGACAGAGGATTGGAGGGCACTGAAGCTTTCTTT.

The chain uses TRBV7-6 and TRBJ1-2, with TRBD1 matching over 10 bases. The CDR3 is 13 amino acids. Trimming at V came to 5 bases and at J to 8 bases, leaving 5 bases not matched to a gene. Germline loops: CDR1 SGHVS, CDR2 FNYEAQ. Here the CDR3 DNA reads TGTGCCAGCAGCGACAGGGGGCTAAGCGGCTACACCTTC. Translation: CASSDRGLSGYTF.

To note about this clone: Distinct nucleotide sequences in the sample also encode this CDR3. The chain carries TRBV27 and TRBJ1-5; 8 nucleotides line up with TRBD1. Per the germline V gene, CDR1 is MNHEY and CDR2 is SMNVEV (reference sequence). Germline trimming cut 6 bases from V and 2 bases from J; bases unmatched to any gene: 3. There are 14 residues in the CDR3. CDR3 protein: CASSLTGGNQPQHF. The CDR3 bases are TGTGCCAGCAGCCTGACAGGGGGCAATCAGCCCCAGCATTTT.

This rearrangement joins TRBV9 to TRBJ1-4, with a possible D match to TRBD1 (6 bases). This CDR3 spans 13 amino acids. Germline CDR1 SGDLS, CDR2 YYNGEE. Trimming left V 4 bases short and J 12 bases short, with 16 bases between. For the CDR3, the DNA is TGTGCCAGCAGCTCTTCCCAGGGGATCGAACTGTTTTTT. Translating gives CASSSSQGIELFF.

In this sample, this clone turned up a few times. CDR3 nucleotides: TGTGCCAGCAGTCTAGGGGTCTTCAATCAGCCCCAGCATTTT. Encoded protein: CASSLGVFNQPQHF. The V gene is TRBV28, the J gene TRBJ1-5; TRBD1 is a possible D gene (5 bases). CDR1 is MDHEN, CDR2 SYDVKM, per germline. The V gene lost 5 bases and the J gene lost 3 bases, with 11 bases spanning the gap. This CDR3 is 14 amino acids long.

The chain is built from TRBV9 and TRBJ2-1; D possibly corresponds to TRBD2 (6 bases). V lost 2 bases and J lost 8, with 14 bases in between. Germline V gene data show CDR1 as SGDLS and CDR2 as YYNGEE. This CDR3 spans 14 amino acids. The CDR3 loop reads CASSVEGTFDEQFF. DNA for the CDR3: TGTGCCAGCAGCGTGGAGGGGACCTTCGATGAGCAGTTCTTC.

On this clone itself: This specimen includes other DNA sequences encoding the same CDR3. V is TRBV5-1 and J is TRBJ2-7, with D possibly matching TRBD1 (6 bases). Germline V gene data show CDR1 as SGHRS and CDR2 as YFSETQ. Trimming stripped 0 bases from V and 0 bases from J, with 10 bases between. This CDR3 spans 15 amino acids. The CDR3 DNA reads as TGCGCCAGCAGCTTGGGCAGGGGCCTCTCCTACGAGCAGTACTTC. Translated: CASSLGRGLSYEQYF.

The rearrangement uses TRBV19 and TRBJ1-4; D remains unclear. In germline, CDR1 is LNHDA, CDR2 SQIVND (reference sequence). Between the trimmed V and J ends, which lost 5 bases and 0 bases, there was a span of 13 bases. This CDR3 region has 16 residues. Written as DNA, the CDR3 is TGTGCCAGTAGTGAGCGTGGGGAAGCAACTAATGAAAAACTGTTTTTT. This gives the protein CASSERGEATNEKLFF.

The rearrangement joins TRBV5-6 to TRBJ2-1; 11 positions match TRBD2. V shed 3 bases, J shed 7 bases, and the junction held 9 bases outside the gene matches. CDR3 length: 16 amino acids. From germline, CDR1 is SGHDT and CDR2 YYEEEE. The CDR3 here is CASSSLTSGSWNEQFF. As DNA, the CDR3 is TGTGCCAGCAGCTCTCTAACTAGCGGGAGTTGGAATGAGCAGTTCTTC.

CDR3 nucleotide sequence: TGCGCCAGCAGCCAAGATGGCCAAGCGGACAATGAGCAGTTCTTC. It codes for CASSQDGQADNEQFF. The chain links TRBV4-1 to TRBJ2-1; D perhaps matches TRBD2 (5 bases). This CDR3 is 15 amino acids long. Germline CDR1 MGHRA, CDR2 YSYEKL. V shed 0 bases and J shed 5 bases, with 11 bases lying between them.

The CDR3 DNA follows: TGCGCCAGCAGCTTTAACAGGGCGGACACTGAAGCTTTCTTT. It specifies CASSFNRADTEAFF. The V call is TRBV5-1, the J call TRBJ1-1; D perhaps matches TRBD1 (6 bases). CDR3 length equals 14 residues. The germline V gene has CDR1 SGHRS and CDR2 YFSETQ. Trimming stripped 2 bases from V and 3 bases from J, with 11 bases between. The complete variable domain, with remaining parts taken from reference TRBV5-1 and TRBJ1-1, reads KAGVTQTPRYLIKTRGQQVTLSCSPISGHRSVSWYQQTPGQGLQFLFEYFSETQRNKGNFPGRFSGRQFSNSRSEMNVSTLELGDSALYLCASSFNRADTEAFFGQGTRLTVV.

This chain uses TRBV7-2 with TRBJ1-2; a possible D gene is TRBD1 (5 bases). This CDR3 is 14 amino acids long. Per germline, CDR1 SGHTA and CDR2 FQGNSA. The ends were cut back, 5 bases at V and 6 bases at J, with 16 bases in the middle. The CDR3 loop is CASSTYGREDGYTF. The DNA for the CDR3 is TGTGCCAGCAGCACCTATGGCAGGGAGGATGGCTACACCTTC.

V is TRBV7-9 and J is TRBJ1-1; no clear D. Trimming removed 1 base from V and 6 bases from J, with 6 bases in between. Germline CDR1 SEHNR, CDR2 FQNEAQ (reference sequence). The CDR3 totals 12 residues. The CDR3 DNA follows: TGTGCCAGCAGCTTAGTCCGTCCTGAAGCTTTCTTT. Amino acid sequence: CASSLVRPEAFF.

The CDR3 sequence: CASSLGASGPAYEQYF. The CDR3 DNA follows: TGTGCCAGCAGCTTAGGGGCTAGCGGTCCAGCCTACGAGCAGTACTTC. V usage is TRBV7-9 and J usage is TRBJ2-7; 7 nucleotides line up with TRBD2. CDR1 and CDR2 (germline): SEHNR, FQNEAQ (reference sequence). J gave up 2 bases and V 1 base, and 8 bases lay outside the gene matches. This CDR3 has 16 amino acids.